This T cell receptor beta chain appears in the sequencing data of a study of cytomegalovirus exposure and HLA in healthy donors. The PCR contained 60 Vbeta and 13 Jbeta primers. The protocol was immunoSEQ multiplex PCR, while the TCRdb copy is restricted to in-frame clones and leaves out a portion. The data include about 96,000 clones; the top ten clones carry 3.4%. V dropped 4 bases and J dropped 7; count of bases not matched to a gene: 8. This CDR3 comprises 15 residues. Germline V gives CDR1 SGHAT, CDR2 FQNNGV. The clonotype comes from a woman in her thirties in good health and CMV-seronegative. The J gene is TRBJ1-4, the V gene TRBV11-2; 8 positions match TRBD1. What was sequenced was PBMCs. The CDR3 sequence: CASSYDRGIGEKLFF. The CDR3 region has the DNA TGTGCCAGCAGCTATGACAGGGGTATAGGTGAAAAACTGTTTTTT.